This record concerns one T cell receptor beta chain sequence. Its specificity is not known. This sample was included in a study of cytomegalovirus exposure and HLA in healthy donors. Study context: A data release that came early held approximately 92 million unique TCRs from HLA-typed donors.

V was trimmed by 5 bases and J by 5 bases, leaving 15 bases between them. The CDR3 covers 15 residues. Germline CDR1 reads SEHNR; CDR2 reads FQNEAQ (reference sequence). This cohort consisted of healthy bone marrow donors. Primers included in the PCR were 60 Vbeta and 13 Jbeta primers. Sequenced by immunoSEQ multiplex PCR; TCRdb stores in-frame clones only, minus some. The sample has some 120,000 clones, 74% seen once. Study-wide results and caveats: In a later analysis, HLA-associated beta chains showed higher expansion and lower generation probabilities than comparable chains. A link between a missense DCLRE1C variant and TCR beta V- and J-gene trimming emerged from a later analysis.

The specimen sequenced was PBMCs. The gene calls are TRBV7-9 and TRBJ2-2; weak D call: TRBD1 (6 bases). The receptor's source is a woman aged 50 to 65 in good health and CMV-seropositive. In nucleotides, the CDR3 is TGTGCCAGCAGCCGGACAGACACAGGAACCGGGGAGCTGTTTTTT. Protein product: CASSRTDTGTGELFF.